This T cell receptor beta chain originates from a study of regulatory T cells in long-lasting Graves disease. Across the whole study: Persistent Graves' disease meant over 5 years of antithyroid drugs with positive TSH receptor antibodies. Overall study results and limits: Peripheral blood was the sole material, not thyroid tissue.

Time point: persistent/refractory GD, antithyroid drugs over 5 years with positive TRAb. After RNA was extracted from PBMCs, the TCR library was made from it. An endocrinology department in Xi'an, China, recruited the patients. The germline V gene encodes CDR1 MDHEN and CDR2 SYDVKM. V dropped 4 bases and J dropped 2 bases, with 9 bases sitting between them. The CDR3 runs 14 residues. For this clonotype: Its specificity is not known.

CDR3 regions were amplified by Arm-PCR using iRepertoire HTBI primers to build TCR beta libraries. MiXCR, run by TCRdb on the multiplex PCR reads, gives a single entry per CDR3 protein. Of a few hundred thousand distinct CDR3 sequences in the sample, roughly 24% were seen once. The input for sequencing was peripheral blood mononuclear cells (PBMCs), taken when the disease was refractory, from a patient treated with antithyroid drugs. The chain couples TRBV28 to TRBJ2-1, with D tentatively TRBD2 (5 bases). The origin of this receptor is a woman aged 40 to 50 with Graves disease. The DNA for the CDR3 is TGTGCCAGCAGTTCAAGGCGGGCCTACAATGAGCAGTTCTTC. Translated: CASSSRRAYNEQFF.